A single sample is the source of the 10 T cell receptor beta chains below, sequenced in a study of Ad26.COV2.S vaccination and SARS-CoV-2 variants. Method: immunoSEQ multiplex PCR; TCRdb's copy keeps in-frame clones and lacks some. The sample carries about 280,000 clones, approximately 89% recorded once. The sample's treatment: 19 received Ad26.COV2.S at low or high dose, single or two shots; roughly 5 received placebo; per-sample allocation not given. Samples analyzed were those drawn on day 63 after the first vaccine or placebo injection. Sequenced material: peripheral blood, taken in a trial of Ad26.COV2.S vaccine versus placebo. These receptors all stem from a person between 18 and 65 years old who received the Ad26.COV2.S COVID-19 vaccine or a placebo.

The V and J genes are TRBV6-5 and TRBJ2-1, with 11 nucleotides matching TRBD2. This CDR3 is 15 amino acids long. The ends lost 5 bases at V and 10 bases at J; junction bases unmatched: 10. Germline V gene sequence: CDR1 MNHEY, CDR2 SVGAGI. CDR3 amino acids: CASSHLAGGPGEQFF. As DNA, the CDR3 is TGTGCCAGCAGTCACTTAGCGGGAGGGCCAGGGGAGCAGTTCTTC.

The chain recombines TRBV9 with TRBJ2-3; D possibly matches TRBD1 or TRBD2 (5 bases each). CDR1 is SGDLS and CDR2 is YYNGEE in the germline V gene. The V and J ends lost 2 bases and 2 bases respectively, with 12 bases between them. CDR3 length equals 15 residues. The CDR3 bases are TGTGCCAGCAGCGTGAGGGGAACTCCCACAGATACGCAGTATTTT. Residues: CASSVRGTPTDTQYF.

V gene TRBV12-5 combines with J gene TRBJ1-6, with TRBD1 matching over 7 bases. The CDR3 totals 15 residues. Trimming at V came to 5 bases and at J to 3 bases, leaving 4 bases not matched to a gene. Germline V gene lookup returns CDR1 LGHNT and CDR2 FRNRAP. In DNA, the CDR3 is TGTGCTAGTGGTCGGGACAGTTACTATAATTCACCCCTCCACTTT. Its protein product is CASGRDSYYNSPLHF.

This chain connects TRBV4-1 to TRBJ1-4; TRBD1 agrees at 8 bases. This CDR3 spans 16 amino acids. The junction had 5 bases not matched to a gene; V was cut back by 2 bases and J by 3 bases. Germline CDR1 MGHRA, CDR2 YSYEKL. CDR3: CASSQRDRGANEKLFF. The CDR3 DNA reads as TGCGCCAGCAGCCAACGAGACAGGGGTGCTAATGAAAAACTGTTTTTT.

The chain uses TRBV18 and TRBJ2-3; D possibly uses TRBD1 or TRBD2 (6 bases each). Trimming cost V 2 bases and J 4 bases, with 13 bases left between them. Germline-derived CDR1 and CDR2 are KGHSH and LQKENI. The CDR3 consists of 15 residues. In nucleotides, the CDR3 is TGTGCCAGCTCACCAGGGGGGCCCCCCGCAGATACGCAGTATTTT. The encoded protein is CASSPGGPPADTQYF. The entire variable domain, with the rest obtained from reference TRBV18 and TRBJ2-3, is as follows: NAGVMQNPRHLVRRRGQEARLRCSPMKGHSHVYWYRQLPEEGLKFMVYLQKENIIDESGMPKERFSAEFPKEGPSILRIQQVVRGDSAAYFCASSPGGPPADTQYFGPGTRLTVL.

This clone came up once. V is TRBV2 and J is TRBJ1-1; D is undetermined. Germline V gives CDR1 SNHLY, CDR2 FYNNEI. Trimming removed 8 bases from V and 0 bases from J, with 10 bases in between. This CDR3 has 13 residues. CDR3 residues: CASSAQLNTEAFF. The CDR3 DNA follows: TGTGCCAGCTCTGCACAGTTGAACACTGAAGCTTTCTTT.

The rearrangement links TRBV27 to TRBJ2-1; perhaps TRBD2 as D (7 bases). The CDR3 is 15 amino acids. The V end was cut by 7 bases, the J end by 7 bases, with 20 bases between. Germline loops: CDR1 MNHEY, CDR2 SMNVEV (reference sequence). As DNA, the CDR3 is TGTGCCAGCACCGAATTGGGGGGGCCGGATAATGAGCAGTTCTTC. Translated, it gives CASTELGGPDNEQFF.

The V gene is TRBV4-1, the J gene TRBJ1-6; D is unclear. The CDR3 covers 15 residues. Germline V CDR1 and CDR2: MGHRA, YSYEKL. The V and J ends lost 3 bases and 13 bases respectively, with 19 bases between them. In nucleotides, the CDR3 is TGCGCCAGCAGCCAGAGTCCCCTCGGACTGCGGCCCCTCCACTTT. Its protein is CASSQSPLGLRPLHF.

This chain links TRBV7-9 with TRBJ1-2, with 9 bases fitting TRBD1. CDR3 length: 13 amino acids. The V segment lost 5 bases and the J segment 8 bases; nucleotides outside the gene matches: 6. Germline V CDR1 and CDR2: SEHNR, FQNEAQ (reference sequence). The CDR3: CASSTRTGEGYTF. DNA for the CDR3: TGTGCCAGCAGCACCCGGACAGGGGAGGGCTACACCTTC.

This clone appeared a single time. CDR3 DNA sequence: TGTGCCAGCAGTGTAGGATCGAGTGGCGAGCAGTACTTC. This sequence encodes CASSVGSSGEQYF. The chain uses TRBV12-3 or TRBV12-4 and TRBJ2-7; D remains unclear. This CDR3 has 13 amino acids. The germline V and J ends were trimmed by 5 bases and 6 bases, with 14 bases remaining between them.